A selection of T cell receptor beta chains follows, all from one sample in a study of cytomegalovirus exposure and HLA in healthy donors. Sequenced by immunoSEQ multiplex PCR; TCRdb stores in-frame clones only, minus some. The repertoire holds fewer than 250,000 clones, with around 77% as singletons. The specimen sequenced was PBMCs. The origin of the receptors is a woman under 30 in good health and CMV-seronegative. Each CDR3 is given with its conserved first and last residue. A D gene is named only where the DNA matches it firmly. Clone size appears in some rows only: once, few, many, or a class for an expanded clone.

d_call | j_call | cdr3_length | clone_size | v_call | cdr3_nt | cdr3_aa
NA | TRBJ1-5 | 14 | NA | TRBV28 | TGTGCCAGCAGTTCGGGGGGTAGCAATCAGCCCCAGCATTTT | CASSSGGSNQPQHF
TRBD1 | TRBJ1-2 | 14 | few | TRBV9 | TGTGCCAGCAACGGTAACAGGGGTGACTATGGCTACACCTTC | CASNGNRGDYGYTF
NA | TRBJ2-5 | 14 | NA | TRBV7-2 | TGTGCCAGCAGCTCCCAGCAGGTACCAGAGACCCAGTACTTC | CASSSQQVPETQYF
TRBD1 | TRBJ1-5 | 14 | NA | TRBV28 | TGTGCCAGCAGTGAAGACAGGGAGGATCAGCCCCAGCATTTT | CASSEDREDQPQHF
NA | TRBJ2-1 | 17 | NA | TRBV4-1 | TGCGCCAGCAGCCAAGTAGAGAATCCCCAATCCTCCAATGAGCAGTTCTTC | CASSQVENPQSSNEQFF
NA | TRBJ2-3 | 16 | NA | TRBV7-3 | TGTGCCAGCAGCTTAAGGGGTAGCGGTAACACAGATACGCAGTATTTT | CASSLRGSGNTDTQYF
TRBD1 | TRBJ1-1 | 14 | NA | TRBV9 | TGTGCCAGCAGCCCACAGGGGGCGAACACTGAAGCTTTCTTT | CASSPQGANTEAFF
NA | TRBJ1-1 | 14 | NA | TRBV6-5 | TGTGCCAGCAGTGCGAGAGAGATTAACACTGAAGCTTTCTTT | CASSAREINTEAFF
NA | TRBJ1-3 | 14 | NA | TRBV5-8 | TGTGCCAGCAGCTTTGACATCCCTGGAAACACCATATATTTT | CASSFDIPGNTIYF
NA | TRBJ2-5 | 14 | once | TRBV4-3 | TGCGCCAGCAGCCGGGGTAGGGGAAGGGAGACCCAGTACTTC | CASSRGRGRETQYF
NA | TRBJ1-5 | 13 | NA | TRBV6-1 | TGTGCCAGCAGTGTAGACGGGGTCCAGCCCCAGCATTTT | CASSVDGVQPQHF
NA | TRBJ2-7 | 16 | NA | TRBV4-3 | TGCGCCAGCAGCCAAGGTCGACTAGGCTTTAACGACGAGCAGTACTTC | CASSQGRLGFNDEQYF
TRBD1 | TRBJ2-7 | 13 | once | TRBV7-2 | TGTGCCAGCAGCGGGACAGGTTCCTACGAGCAGTACTTC | CASSGTGSYEQYF
NA | TRBJ1-1 | 13 | NA | TRBV19 | TGTGCCAGTATGGGCGGGAGGAGCACTGAAGCTTTCTTT | CASMGGRSTEAFF
NA | TRBJ2-5 | 14 | NA | TRBV18 | TGTGCCAGCTCACCAATCGTAGAGAGGGAGACCCAGTACTTC | CASSPIVERETQYF
NA | TRBJ1-2 | 14 | few | TRBV28 | TGTGCCAGCAACGGCGGAGCAGCTAACTATGGCTACACCTTC | CASNGGAANYGYTF
NA | TRBJ2-3 | 14 | NA | TRBV6-6 | TGTGCCAGCACCCTAGGAGGGAGCACAGATACGCAGTATTTT | CASTLGGSTDTQYF
NA | TRBJ2-7 | 16 | NA | TRBV4-3 | TGCGCCAGCAGCCAAGGGTTAGCAGCGACCTCCTACGAGCAGTACTTC | CASSQGLAATSYEQYF
NA | TRBJ1-1 | 14 | NA | TRBV19 | TGTGCCAGTAGTATTGGCAGGGATGGCACTGAAGCTTTCTTT | CASSIGRDGTEAFF
NA | TRBJ1-2 | 12 | NA | TRBV28 | TGTGCCAGCAGTACCCAGGGTGATGGCTACACCTTC | CASSTQGDGYTF
NA | TRBJ1-1 | 11 | NA | TRBV20-1 | TGCAGTGCTAGGGAGGGCCATGAAGCTTTCTTT | CSAREGHEAFF
TRBD1 | TRBJ2-7 | 14 | NA | TRBV2 | TGTGCCAGCAGACTCGGGACAGGGGGCTACGAGCAGTACTTC | CASRLGTGGYEQYF